This TCR beta chain emerged from a study of T cells after yellow fever vaccination. This clonotype was detected only a few times. Antigen unknown. Via MiXCR, TCRdb re-called the 5' RACE reads, giving one row per CDR3 protein. The sample lists just under 600,000 distinct CDR3 sequences, roughly 14% occurring once. Study results and caveats: The study noted that FACS-sorted repertoires could contain abundant clonotypes contaminating from the bulk population. Few clonotypes appeared in both CD4 and CD8 compartments. Primary-vaccination clones mostly resurfaced post-booster (just under 98% CD4, roughly 90% CD8).

The germline CDR1 and CDR2 sequences are SGHDT and YYEEEE. Germline trimming cut 1 base from V and 6 bases from J; bases unmatched to any gene: 4. The CDR3 runs 15 residues. The clonotype was recovered from a man aged 25-45 years who received the YFV17D yellow fever vaccine. Source: PBMCs, taken on the day of the yellow fever booster vaccination. V and J are TRBV5-6 and TRBJ2-1; 10 nucleotides match TRBD2. DNA for the CDR3: TGTGCCAGCAGCTTGCCTAGCGGGAGTTTCAATGAGCAGTTCTTC. Encoded protein: CASSLPSGSFNEQFF.